This entry describes one T cell receptor beta chain. The protocol was immunoSEQ multiplex PCR, while the TCRdb copy is restricted to in-frame clones and leaves out a portion. Counted here are about 130,000 clones, around 88% occurring once; the ten biggest clones make up 2% to 2.5%. This specimen belongs to a study of blood T cell repertoires in COVID-19. The receptor's source is a woman between 50 and 59 years old who had recovered from COVID-19. Sequenced material: PBMCs or T cells enriched from blood (not recorded which).

CDR3 amino acids: CASSSGTRNQETQYF. Written as DNA, the CDR3 is TGCGCCAGCAGCTCCGGGACTCGCAACCAAGAGACCCAGTACTTC. The genes are TRBV5-1 and TRBJ2-5; a weak D match, TRBD2 (6 bases). Per germline, CDR1 SGHRS and CDR2 YFSETQ. Trimming pared 3 bases from V and 0 bases from J, leaving 12 bases between. The CDR3 is 15 residues long.